This T cell receptor beta chain derives from a study of blood T cell repertoires in COVID-19. CDR1 and CDR2 (germline): SGHTA, FQGTGA. CDR3 length equals 17 residues. Trimming cost V 5 bases and J 3 bases, with 20 bases left between them. Sequencing was performed with immunoSEQ multiplex PCR; in TCRdb, only in-frame clones are kept and a portion is missing. The data show approximately 65,000 clones, 90% seen once. The sample comprised peripheral blood. The chain joins TRBV7-3 to TRBJ2-1; D gene ambiguous. The sequence was obtained from a man between 45 and 60 years old with COVID-19, enrolled during active disease. CDR3 residues: CASSVSIPPTSYNEQFF. The CDR3, as DNA: TGTGCCAGCAGCGTATCCATCCCCCCGACAAGCTACAATGAGCAGTTCTTC. The full variable domain, its missing parts supplied by reference TRBV7-3 and TRBJ2-1, is GAGVSQTPSNKVTEKGKYVELRCDPISGHTALYWYRQSLGQGPEFLIYFQGTGAADDSGLPNDRFFAVRPEGSVSTLKIQRTERGDSAVYLCASSVSIPPTSYNEQFFGPGTRLTVL.